Shown below are 5 T cell receptor beta chains from a single sample sequenced in a study of neoadjuvant nivolumab and ipilimumab in lung cancer. The repertoire was sequenced with immunoSEQ multiplex PCR; TCRdb's copy has only in-frame clones and lacks some. The sample comprises approximately 29,000 clones, about nine tenths of which are singletons, and approximately 5% rests with the top ten. The material was peripheral blood, obtained after neoadjuvant nivolumab, alone or with ipilimumab, at or shortly before surgery. The receptor source for this set is an adult with non-small cell lung cancer.

V usage is TRBV5-4 and J usage is TRBJ2-4; 8 bases fit TRBD1. The CDR3 sequence is 16 residues long. V shed 4 bases and J 1 base; nucleotides not matched to a gene: 7. Germline V gives CDR1 SGHNT, CDR2 YYREEE (reference sequence). The CDR3: CASSPDRVGAKNIQYF. The CDR3 region has the DNA TGTGCCAGCAGCCCGGACAGGGTGGGGGCCAAAAACATTCAGTACTTC.

The sample holds one count of this clone. The rearrangement joins TRBV4-2 to TRBJ1-2; 7 bases match TRBD1. The CDR3 runs 13 residues. V dropped 3 bases and J dropped 7; count of bases not matched to a gene: 5. The germline CDR1 and CDR2 sequences are LGHNA and YNFKEQ. The CDR3 DNA reads TGTGCCAGCAGCCAGGGCACAGGGGTTGGCTACACCTTC. It yields the protein CASSQGTGVGYTF.

The chain couples TRBV5-1 to TRBJ1-4; D not certain. The CDR3 is 14 amino acids. In germline, CDR1 is SGHRS, CDR2 YFSETQ. With 1 base removed from V and 6 bases from J, the gap between germline ends came to 10 bases. Written as DNA, the CDR3 is TGCGCCAGCAGCTTGCCGGGAGCGGATGAAAAACTGTTTTTT. This translates into CASSLPGADEKLFF.

A note on this clone: Other DNA sequences in the sample encode the same CDR3. This chain links TRBV6-5 with TRBJ1-1; D uncertain. Trimming left V 0 bases short and J 1 base short, with 6 bases between. Looked up from germline, CDR1 is MNHEY and CDR2 is SVGAGI. The CDR3 runs 14 residues. The CDR3 loop reads CASSYSRRNTEAFF. In DNA, the CDR3 is TGTGCCAGCAGTTACTCGAGGAGGAACACTGAAGCTTTCTTT.

The rearrangement joins TRBV25-1 to TRBJ2-5; the D call may be TRBD1 or TRBD2 (6 bases each). V lost 5 bases to trimming and J lost 5 bases, with 12 bases between them. Germline V CDR1 and CDR2: MGHDK, SYGVNS. The CDR3 length is 13 residues. CDR3 protein: CASSWGAGETQYF. Here the CDR3 DNA reads TGTGCCAGCAGTTGGGGGGCAGGGGAGACCCAGTACTTC.